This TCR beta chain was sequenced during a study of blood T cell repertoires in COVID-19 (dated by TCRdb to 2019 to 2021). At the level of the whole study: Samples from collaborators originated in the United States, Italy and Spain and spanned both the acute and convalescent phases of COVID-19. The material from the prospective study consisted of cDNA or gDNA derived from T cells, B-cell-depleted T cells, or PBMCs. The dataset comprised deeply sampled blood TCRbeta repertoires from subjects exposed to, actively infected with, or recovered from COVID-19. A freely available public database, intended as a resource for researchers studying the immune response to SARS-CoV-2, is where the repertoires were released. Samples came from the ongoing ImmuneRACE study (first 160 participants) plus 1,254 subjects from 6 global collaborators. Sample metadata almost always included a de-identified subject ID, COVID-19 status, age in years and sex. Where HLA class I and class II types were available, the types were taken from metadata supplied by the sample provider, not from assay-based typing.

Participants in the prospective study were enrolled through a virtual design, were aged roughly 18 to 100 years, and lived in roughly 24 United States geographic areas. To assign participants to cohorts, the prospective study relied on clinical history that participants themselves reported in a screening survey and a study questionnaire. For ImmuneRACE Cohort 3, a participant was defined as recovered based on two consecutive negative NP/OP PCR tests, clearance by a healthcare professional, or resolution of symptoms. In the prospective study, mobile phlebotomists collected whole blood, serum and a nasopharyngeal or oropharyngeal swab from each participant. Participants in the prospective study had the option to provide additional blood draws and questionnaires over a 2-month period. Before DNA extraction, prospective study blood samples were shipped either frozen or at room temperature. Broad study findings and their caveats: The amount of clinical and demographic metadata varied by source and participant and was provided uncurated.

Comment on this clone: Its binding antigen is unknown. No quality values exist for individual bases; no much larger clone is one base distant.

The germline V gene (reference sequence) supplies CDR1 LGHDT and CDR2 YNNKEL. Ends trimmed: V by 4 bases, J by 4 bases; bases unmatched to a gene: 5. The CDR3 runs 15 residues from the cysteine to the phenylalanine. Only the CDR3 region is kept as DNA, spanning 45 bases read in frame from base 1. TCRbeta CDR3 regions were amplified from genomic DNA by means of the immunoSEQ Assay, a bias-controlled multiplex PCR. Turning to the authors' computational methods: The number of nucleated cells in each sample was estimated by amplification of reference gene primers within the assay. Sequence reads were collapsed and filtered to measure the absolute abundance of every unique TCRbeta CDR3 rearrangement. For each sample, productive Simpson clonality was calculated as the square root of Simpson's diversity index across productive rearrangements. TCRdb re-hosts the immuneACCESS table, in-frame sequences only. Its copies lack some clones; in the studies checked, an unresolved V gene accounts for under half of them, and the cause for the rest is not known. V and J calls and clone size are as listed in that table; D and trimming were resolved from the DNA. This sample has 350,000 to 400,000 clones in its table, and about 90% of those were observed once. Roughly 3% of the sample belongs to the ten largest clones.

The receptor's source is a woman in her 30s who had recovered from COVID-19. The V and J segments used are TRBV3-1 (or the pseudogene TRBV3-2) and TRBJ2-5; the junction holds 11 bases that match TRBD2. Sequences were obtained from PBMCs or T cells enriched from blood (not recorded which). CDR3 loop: CASSPRLAGRETQYF. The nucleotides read TGTGCCAGCAGCCCCCGACTAGCGGGGCGAGAGACCCAGTACTTC.